Presented here are 22 T cell receptor beta chains from one specimen sequenced in a study of beta chain features in type 1 diabetes. The isolated RNA, all of it, was reverse transcribed, so expressed TCRB transcripts were what got sequenced. Assay used: immunoSEQ multiplex PCR; TCRdb lists only in-frame clones, some missing. The sample lists a few hundred thousand clones; approximately 11% were seen once. The sequenced sample consisted of naive CD4+ T cells from blood. These receptors were collected from a woman aged 30 to 39 in good health.

This chain uses TRBV19 with TRBJ1-2; TRBD1 matches 7 bases. V gave up 7 bases and J gave up 4 bases; unmatched junction bases: 9. This CDR3 comprises 14 residues. The germline V gene has CDR1 LNHDA and CDR2 SQIVND (reference sequence). CDR3 region: CASKVSGTAYGYTF. CDR3 nucleotides: TGTGCCAGTAAGGTGTCCGGGACAGCCTATGGCTACACCTTC.

The rearrangement links TRBV7-3 to TRBJ2-7; D ambiguous. From germline, CDR1 is SGHTA and CDR2 FQGTGA. This CDR3 region has 13 residues. Trimming took off 2 bases at V and 4 bases at J, with 9 bases between the two ends. DNA of the CDR3: TGTGCCAGCAGCTTAGCAATAGAGTACGAGCAGTACTTC. It yields the protein CASSLAIEYEQYF.

This clone has only a few counts. The chain recombines TRBV11-2 with TRBJ2-1; D unresolved. Trimming removed 5 bases at V and 7 bases at J, with 12 bases between. The CDR3 spans 13 residues. Germline CDR1 is SGHAT and CDR2 is FQNNGV. CDR3 loop: CASSPGVMNEQFF. DNA for the CDR3: TGTGCCAGCAGCCCCGGAGTGATGAATGAGCAGTTCTTC.

This clone was counted a few times. In DNA form, the CDR3 reads TGTGCCAGCAGCTCGACTAGCGGCCTACAAGAGACCCAGTACTTC. Its protein product is CASSSTSGLQETQYF. The chain combines TRBV7-3 with TRBJ2-5; 9 nucleotides align to TRBD2. The V and J ends lost 4 bases and 2 bases, in that order; junction bases with no gene match: 5. This CDR3 comprises 15 residues. CDR1 SGHTA and CDR2 FQGTGA come from the germline V gene.

This chain connects TRBV7-2 to TRBJ2-5, with TRBD1 matching 7 bases. Looked up from germline, CDR1 is SGHTA and CDR2 is FQGNSA. V lost 5 bases, J lost 2 bases, and 14 bases stayed unmatched. The CDR3 is made up of 17 amino acids. The CDR3 nucleotides are TGTGCCAGCAGCCCTTATGGCAGGGGGATCCGTCAAGAGACCCAGTACTTC. Its protein product is CASSPYGRGIRQETQYF.

The gene calls are TRBV6-1 and TRBJ2-7; 11 nucleotides line up with TRBD1. This CDR3 has 15 residues. Germline loops: CDR1 MNHNS, CDR2 SASEGT. V gave up 6 bases and J gave up 3 bases; unmatched junction bases: 7. The CDR3 bases are TGTGCCAGCAGCACTCCGGGACAGGGGGTCTACGAGCAGTACTTC. This gives the protein CASSTPGQGVYEQYF.

The chain recombines TRBV5-5 with TRBJ1-2, with 7 bases matching TRBD1. V trimming: 0 bases; J trimming: 2 bases; junction bases outside the gene matches: 4. Germline loops: CDR1 SGHKS, CDR2 YYEKEE (reference sequence). There are 15 residues in the CDR3. The CDR3 region has the DNA TGTGCCAGCAGCTTGGTATCAGGGGGAAACTATGGCTACACCTTC. Translation gives CASSLVSGGNYGYTF.

This clone was seen a handful of times. This chain links TRBV6-5 with TRBJ2-1; maybe TRBD1 (5 bases). CDR1 and CDR2 (germline): MNHEY, SVGAGI. This CDR3 region has 13 residues. The V gene lost 5 bases and the J gene lost 10 bases, with 15 bases spanning the gap. The CDR3 DNA follows: TGTGCCAGCAGTAGGGGTTTGAACGTCGAGCAGTTCTTC. This codes for CASSRGLNVEQFF.

This clone showed up just a few times. V and J are TRBV4-2 and TRBJ2-5, with 10 positions matching TRBD2. The CDR3 has 16 residues. With V trimmed by 0 bases and J by 7 bases, 8 bases remained unmatched. Germline V gene data show CDR1 as LGHNA and CDR2 as YNFKEQ. CDR3 residues: CASSQESSGSSGTQYF. The CDR3, as DNA: TGTGCCAGCAGCCAAGAATCTAGCGGGAGCTCGGGGACCCAGTACTTC.

This clone was counted between two and nine times. The CDR3 DNA follows: TGTGCCAGCAGTTTCCAGGGCCAAGAGACCCAGTACTTC. Translation: CASSFQGQETQYF. V is TRBV27 and J is TRBJ2-5; weak D call: TRBD1 (5 bases). Trimming removed 3 bases at V and 1 base at J, with 6 bases between. The CDR3 is 13 amino acids. From germline, CDR1 is MNHEY and CDR2 SMNVEV (reference sequence).

This clone was counted only a few times. The rearrangement uses TRBV7-9 and TRBJ2-5, with 8 nucleotides matching TRBD2. The ends lost 1 base at V and 5 bases at J; junction bases unmatched: 3. The germline V gene has CDR1 SEHNR and CDR2 FQNEAQ (reference sequence). This CDR3 has 14 amino acids. The CDR3 nucleotides read TGTGCCAGCAGCTTAGAGGCGGGAGGTGAGACCCAGTACTTC. Translation gives CASSLEAGGETQYF.

This clone was seen a handful of times. The V gene is TRBV7-3, the J gene TRBJ2-1, with D possibly being TRBD2 (5 bases). The CDR3 sequence is 15 residues long. CDR1 SGHTA and CDR2 FQGTGA come from the germline V gene. V lost 5 bases to trimming and J lost 6 bases, with 17 bases between them. CDR3 loop: CASSAEGRAGNEQFF. In nucleotides, the CDR3 is TGTGCCAGCAGCGCAGAAGGACGGGCGGGCAATGAGCAGTTCTTC.

CDR3 sequence reads: CASSPQGSSYNEQFF. The CDR3 DNA follows: TGTGCCAGCAGCCCTCAGGGTAGCTCCTACAATGAGCAGTTCTTC. The chain is built from TRBV7-3 and TRBJ2-1, with D tentatively TRBD1 (5 bases). The CDR3 spans 15 residues. V lost 5 bases and J lost 0, with 11 bases in between. Looked up from germline, CDR1 is SGHTA and CDR2 is FQGTGA.

The J gene is TRBJ2-2, the V gene TRBV7-3; TRBD1 is a possible D gene (6 bases). The CDR3 sequence is 14 residues long. V was clipped by 6 bases and J by 4 bases, with 12 bases between them. The germline gives CDR1 SGHTA, CDR2 FQGTGA. CDR3 in amino acids: CASSPGTSTGELFF. The CDR3 DNA reads TGTGCCAGCAGTCCTGGGACAAGCACCGGGGAGCTGTTTTTT.

The chain employs TRBV20-1 and TRBJ2-7; 9 nucleotides line up with TRBD1. Germline V lookup: CDR1 DFQATT, CDR2 SNEGSKA (reference sequence). The CDR3 is 11 residues long. J was trimmed by 6 bases and V by 6 bases; bases with no gene match: 3. The DNA of the CDR3 is TGCAGTGCCCTACAGGGGGCCGAGCAGTACTTC. This encodes CSALQGAEQYF.

The rearrangement links TRBV10-3 to TRBJ2-7; 11 nucleotides match TRBD2. V shed 6 bases and J 0 bases; nucleotides not matched to a gene: 4. The germline CDR1 and CDR2 sequences are ENHRY and SYGVKD. There are 15 residues in the CDR3. CDR3 loop: CAIRAGLADSYEQYF. The CDR3 coding sequence is TGTGCCATCAGGGCGGGACTAGCGGACTCCTACGAGCAGTACTTC.

This chain links TRBV18 with TRBJ2-3; 14 positions agree with TRBD2. Germline CDR1 is KGHSH and CDR2 is LQKENI. This CDR3 spans 19 amino acids. V shed 0 bases and J 0 bases; nucleotides not matched to a gene: 5. The CDR3 DNA is TGTGCCAGCTCACCACCTGGACTAGCGGGAGGCACTAGCACAGATACGCAGTATTTT. Translation gives CASSPPGLAGGTSTDTQYF.

In its sample, this clone was seen a few times. This rearrangement joins TRBV18 to TRBJ2-5; possible D gene TRBD2, 6 bases. CDR3 length: 15 residues. Germline CDR1 reads KGHSH; CDR2 reads LQKENI. Trimming took off 6 bases at V and 4 bases at J, with 18 bases between the two ends. The CDR3 is CASSSYRGSRETQYF. In DNA, the CDR3 is TGTGCCAGCTCTTCCTACCGGGGGTCCCGAGAGACCCAGTACTTC.

The genes are TRBV7-9 and TRBJ2-7, with D unclear. Germline values: CDR1 SEHNR, CDR2 FQNEAQ (reference sequence). The V end lost 8 bases, the J end lost 2 bases, and 16 bases lay between the germline ends. The CDR3 loop spans 14 amino acids. The CDR3 DNA follows: TGTGCCAGCTCCCCTTCTGGCGGCGCCTACGAGCAGTACTTC. Protein sequence: CASSPSGGAYEQYF.

On this clone itself: One junction end does not reproduce the germline sequence, and a read error may be involved. The chain carries TRBV30 and TRBJ2-5, with D perhaps TRBD2 (5 bases). The CDR3 has 11 residues. Germline-derived CDR1 and CDR2 are GTSNPN and SVGIG (reference sequence). CDR3 protein: CAWSVGEIQYF. The CDR3 DNA reads as TGTGCCTGGAGTGTGGGAGAGATCCAGTACTTC.

This chain links TRBV5-4 with TRBJ2-5, with TRBD2 matching over 8 bases. The CDR3 contains 15 residues. The ends lost 3 bases at V and 2 bases at J; junction bases unmatched: 6. Germline V gene data show CDR1 as SGHNT and CDR2 as YYREEE (reference sequence). The CDR3 protein is CASSSERGIQETQYF. The CDR3 nucleotides read TGTGCCAGCAGCTCCGAGCGGGGGATTCAAGAGACCCAGTACTTC.

This clone turned up a few times. This chain links TRBV6-5 with TRBJ2-1, with D tentatively TRBD2 (6 bases). Per germline, CDR1 MNHEY and CDR2 SVGAGI. Trimming removed 0 bases at V and 6 bases at J, with 9 bases between. This CDR3 contains 14 residues. DNA for the CDR3: TGTGCCAGCAGTTACTCGTGGGACTTCAATGAGCAGTTCTTC. Translated: CASSYSWDFNEQFF.